The next 2 T cell receptor beta chains were all read from a single sample in a study of blood T cell repertoires in COVID-19. Only in-frame clones appear in the TCRdb table, and some are missing; sequencing was by immunoSEQ multiplex PCR. In the table there are hundreds of thousands of clones, around 90% of which are singletons. Material for sequencing was PBMCs or T cells enriched from blood (not recorded which). The origin of the receptors is a woman in her thirties who had recovered from COVID-19.

There are a few counts of this clone. The chain joins TRBV28 to TRBJ1-2; maybe TRBD1 (6 bases). The CDR3 length is 16 residues. V gave up 6 bases and J gave up 5 bases, with 22 bases separating them. Germline V lookup: CDR1 MDHEN, CDR2 SYDVKM. Written as DNA, the CDR3 is TGTGCCAGCAGACAGGGATACGCTCCAGCAACATATGGCTACACCTTC. Its protein product is CASRQGYAPATYGYTF.

V usage is TRBV6-1 and J usage is TRBJ1-5; 9 bases agree with TRBD1. CDR3 length equals 17 residues. J was trimmed by 3 bases and V by 4 bases; bases with no gene match: 10. Germline assignment: CDR1 MNHNS and CDR2 SASEGT. CDR3 sequence: CASSAGTGTPFNQPQHF. The CDR3, as DNA: TGTGCCAGCAGTGCCGGGACAGGGACCCCTTTCAATCAGCCCCAGCATTTT.